Listed below are T cell receptor delta chains from one sample, sequenced in a study of gamma-delta chains in newborns, infants, children. TCRdb reanalysed the reads with CATT. This sample has fewer than 12,000 delta-chain clones, with approximately 10% found just once. The source material was blood. All receptors derive from a child who was a newborn, infant or young child, either healthy, febrile or measles-vaccinated (not recorded which). CDR3s include the opening cysteine and the closing phenylalanine or tryptophan. The D gene is left open where the match is weak. The size field is filled for only some rows; it gives once, few, many or a size class.

cdr3_aa: CACDKWGIRDKLIF
cdr3_nt: TGTGCCTGTGACAAATGGGGGATACGCGATAAACTCATCTTT
v_call: TRDV2
clone_size: medium-sized
j_call: TRDJ1
d_call: TRDD3

cdr3_aa: CACDTTSTGGSSSWDTRQMFF
cdr3_nt: TGTGCCTGTGACACAACTTCTACTGGGGGATCCAGCTCCTGGGACACCCGACAGATGTTTTTC
v_call: TRDV2
clone_size: few
j_call: TRDJ3
d_call: TRDD3

cdr3_aa: CACDTVVGDSDSWDTRQMFF
cdr3_nt: TGTGCCTGTGACACCGTAGTGGGGGATAGCGACTCCTGGGACACCCGACAGATGTTTTTC
v_call: TRDV2
clone_size: few
j_call: TRDJ3
d_call: TRDD3

cdr3_aa: CACDTLGDWGIGDTDKLIF
cdr3_nt: TGTGCCTGTGACACCCTTGGAGACTGGGGGATAGGGGACACCGATAAACTCATCTTT
v_call: TRDV2
clone_size: medium-sized
j_call: TRDJ1
d_call: TRDD3

cdr3_aa: CACDNWGSSWDTRQMFF
cdr3_nt: TGTGCCTGTGACAACTGGGGGAGCTCCTGGGACACCCGACAGATGTTTTTC
v_call: TRDV2
clone_size: large
j_call: TRDJ3
d_call: TRDD3

cdr3_aa: CACDTAGSLPPSSWDTRQMFF
cdr3_nt: TGTGCCTGTGACACCGCCGGGAGCCTCCCACCCAGCTCCTGGGACACCCGACAGATGTTTTTC
v_call: TRDV2
clone_size: medium-sized
j_call: TRDJ3
d_call: NA

cdr3_aa: CACDTVEGSSWDTRQMFF
cdr3_nt: TGTGCCTGTGACACCGTAGAAGGGAGCTCCTGGGACACCCGACAGATGTTTTTC
v_call: TRDV2
clone_size: few
j_call: TRDJ3
d_call: NA

cdr3_aa: CACDGVSPRTGGYGGADKLIF
cdr3_nt: TGTGCCTGTGACGGGGTTTCCCCCCGTACTGGGGGATACGGGGGCGCCGATAAGCTCATCTTT
v_call: TRDV2
clone_size: NA
j_call: TRDJ1
d_call: TRDD3

cdr3_aa: CALGEAPPVYWGRYTDKLIF
cdr3_nt: TGTGCTCTTGGGGAAGCCCCTCCCGTGTACTGGGGACGGTACACCGATAAACTCATCTTT
v_call: TRDV1
clone_size: NA
j_call: TRDJ1
d_call: TRDD3

cdr3_aa: CALDPYSYHTGDHTDKLIF
cdr3_nt: TGTGCTCTTGACCCCTACTCCTATCATACTGGGGACCACACCGATAAACTCATCTTT
v_call: TRDV1
clone_size: few
j_call: TRDJ1
d_call: TRDD3

cdr3_aa: CACDSLLGDTYTDKLIF
cdr3_nt: TGTGCCTGTGACTCCTTACTGGGGGATACGTACACCGATAAACTCATCTTT
v_call: TRDV2
clone_size: medium-sized
j_call: TRDJ1
d_call: TRDD3

cdr3_aa: CACDTGDWGTQISWDTRQMFF
cdr3_nt: TGTGCCTGTGACACCGGCGACTGGGGGACACAAATCTCCTGGGACACCCGACAGATGTTTTTC
v_call: TRDV2
clone_size: few
j_call: TRDJ3
d_call: TRDD3

cdr3_aa: CACDTLPTLLGDTDKLIF
cdr3_nt: TGTGCCTGTGACACCTTACCAACATTACTGGGGGATACCGATAAACTCATCTTT
v_call: TRDV2
clone_size: medium-sized
j_call: TRDJ1
d_call: TRDD3

cdr3_aa: CALGGHWWGYTDKLIF
cdr3_nt: TGTGCTCTTGGGGGTCACTGGTGGGGCTACACCGATAAACTCATCTTT
v_call: TRDV1
clone_size: NA
j_call: TRDJ1
d_call: NA

cdr3_aa: CACDIGGSSSWDTRQMFF
cdr3_nt: TGTGCCTGTGATATTGGGGGATCTTCCTCCTGGGACACCCGACAGATGTTTTTC
v_call: TRDV2
clone_size: NA
j_call: TRDJ3
d_call: TRDD3

cdr3_aa: CACDTVLGDTYAVGSWDTRQMFF
cdr3_nt: TGTGCCTGTGACACCGTACTGGGGGATACCTACGCGGTTGGCTCCTGGGACACCCGACAGATGTTTTTC
v_call: TRDV2
clone_size: NA
j_call: TRDJ3
d_call: TRDD3

cdr3_aa: CACDTKTLEKGWGIRRSTDKLIF
cdr3_nt: TGTGCCTGTGACACCAAAACACTTGAGAAGGGCTGGGGGATACGCCGGTCCACCGATAAACTCATCTTT
v_call: TRDV2
clone_size: NA
j_call: TRDJ1
d_call: TRDD3

cdr3_aa: CACDSISGILYTDKLIF
cdr3_nt: TGTGCCTGTGACAGCATCTCGGGGATTTTGTACACCGATAAACTCATCTTT
v_call: TRDV2
clone_size: few
j_call: TRDJ1
d_call: NA

cdr3_aa: CACDRLGDTWDTRQMFF
cdr3_nt: TGTGCCTGCGATCGACTGGGGGATACCTGGGACACCCGACAGATGTTTTTC
v_call: TRDV2
clone_size: few
j_call: TRDJ3
d_call: TRDD3

cdr3_aa: CACDPLSDWEIREKLIF
cdr3_nt: TGTGCCTGTGACCCCCTTTCTGACTGGGAGATTCGGGAAAAACTCATCTTT
v_call: TRDV2
clone_size: NA
j_call: TRDJ1
d_call: NA

cdr3_aa: CACDTLLYDRGFTDKLIF
cdr3_nt: TGTGCCTGTGACACCCTACTCTACGACAGGGGATTTACCGATAAACTCATCTTT
v_call: TRDV2
clone_size: NA
j_call: TRDJ1
d_call: NA

cdr3_aa: CACDPLGDMNGPYTDKLIF
cdr3_nt: TGTGCCTGTGACCCCCTGGGGGATATGAACGGCCCGTACACCGATAAACTCATCTTT
v_call: TRDV2
clone_size: NA
j_call: TRDJ1
d_call: TRDD3

cdr3_aa: CACDTVLTQGDTVTVDKLIF
cdr3_nt: TGTGCCTGTGACACCGTTCTAACACAGGGGGATACTGTTACCGTCGATAAACTCATCTTT
v_call: TRDV2
clone_size: NA
j_call: TRDJ1
d_call: TRDD3

cdr3_aa: CACATVGATLTAQLFF
cdr3_nt: TGTGCCTGTGCCACCGTGGGGGCTACTTTGACAGCACAACTCTTCTTT
v_call: TRDV2
clone_size: NA
j_call: TRDJ2
d_call: NA

cdr3_aa: CACDTAGGSSWDTRQMFF
cdr3_nt: TGTGCCTGTGACACCGCCGGGGGGAGCTCCTGGGACACCCGACAGATGTTTTTC
v_call: TRDV2
clone_size: medium-sized
j_call: TRDJ3
d_call: NA

cdr3_aa: CACDNTGGSSWDTRQMFF
cdr3_nt: TGTGCCTGTGACAATACTGGGGGAAGCTCCTGGGACACCCGACAGATGTTTTTC
v_call: TRDV2
clone_size: NA
j_call: TRDJ3
d_call: TRDD3

cdr3_aa: CACDTVNWGLYTDKLIF
cdr3_nt: TGTGCCTGTGACACCGTAAACTGGGGGTTGTACACCGATAAACTCATCTTT
v_call: TRDV2
clone_size: NA
j_call: TRDJ1
d_call: TRDD3

cdr3_aa: CACDTVLGDSSNWDTRQMFF
cdr3_nt: TGTGCCTGTGACACCGTACTGGGGGATTCCTCCAACTGGGACACCCGACAGATGTTTTTC
v_call: TRDV2
clone_size: NA
j_call: TRDJ3
d_call: TRDD3

cdr3_aa: CACDTIRQSSWDTRQMFF
cdr3_nt: TGTGCCTGTGACACCATACGCCAGAGCTCCTGGGACACCCGACAGATGTTTTTC
v_call: TRDV2
clone_size: NA
j_call: TRDJ3
d_call: NA

cdr3_aa: CAASHLEALLGDTTAQLFF
cdr3_nt: TGTGCAGCAAGTCATCTTGAGGCTCTACTGGGGGATACGACAGCACAACTCTTCTTT
v_call: TRAV29/DV5
clone_size: NA
j_call: TRDJ2
d_call: TRDD3

cdr3_aa: CACQYWGNTDKLIF
cdr3_nt: TGTGCCTGCCAGTACTGGGGAAACACCGATAAACTCATCTTT
v_call: TRDV2
clone_size: medium-sized
j_call: TRDJ1
d_call: TRDD3

cdr3_aa: CACDSDWGRSSWDTRQMFF
cdr3_nt: TGTGCCTGTGACTCCGACTGGGGGAGGAGCTCCTGGGACACCCGACAGATGTTTTTC
v_call: TRDV2
clone_size: NA
j_call: TRDJ3
d_call: TRDD3

cdr3_aa: CACDPVLGTDKLIF
cdr3_nt: TGTGCCTGTGACCCTGTACTGGGGACCGATAAACTCATCTTT
v_call: TRDV2
clone_size: few
j_call: TRDJ1
d_call: TRDD3

cdr3_aa: CACDTVVLGDTDKLIF
cdr3_nt: TGTGCCTGTGACACCGTGGTACTGGGGGATACCGATAAACTCATCTTT
v_call: TRDV2
clone_size: NA
j_call: TRDJ1
d_call: TRDD3

cdr3_aa: CACDTVGKTGGHSSWDTRQMFF
cdr3_nt: TGTGCCTGTGACACCGTAGGTAAGACTGGGGGCCATTCCTCCTGGGACACCCGACAGATGTTTTTC
v_call: TRDV2
clone_size: NA
j_call: TRDJ3
d_call: TRDD3

cdr3_aa: CALGEFLPGDTDGYTDKLIF
cdr3_nt: TGTGCTCTTGGGGAATTCCTACCGGGGGATACCGATGGCTACACCGATAAACTCATCTTT
v_call: TRDV1
clone_size: few
j_call: TRDJ1
d_call: TRDD3

cdr3_aa: CALGNGPGKMYWGKLIF
cdr3_nt: TGTGCTCTTGGGAACGGGCCCGGCAAGATGTACTGGGGCAAACTCATCTTT
v_call: TRDV1
clone_size: NA
j_call: TRDJ1
d_call: TRDD3

cdr3_aa: CACDNVGWGTHKDNTDKLIF
cdr3_nt: TGTGCCTGTGACAACGTCGGGTGGGGGACCCACAAAGATAACACCGATAAACTCATCTTT
v_call: TRDV2
clone_size: few
j_call: TRDJ1
d_call: TRDD3

cdr3_aa: CACDLLGDTHSWDTRQMFF
cdr3_nt: TGTGCCTGTGACTTACTGGGGGATACCCATTCCTGGGACACCCGACAGATGTTTTTC
v_call: TRDV2
clone_size: NA
j_call: TRDJ3
d_call: TRDD3

cdr3_aa: CACDTPWGIRGYTDKLIF
cdr3_nt: TGTGCCTGTGACACCCCCTGGGGGATACGCGGGTACACCGATAAACTCATCTTT
v_call: TRDV2
clone_size: NA
j_call: TRDJ1
d_call: TRDD3

cdr3_aa: CACDPAGLGDTTTDKLIF
cdr3_nt: TGTGCCTGTGACCCAGCGGGACTGGGGGATACGACCACCGATAAACTCATCTTT
v_call: TRDV2
clone_size: NA
j_call: TRDJ1
d_call: TRDD3

cdr3_aa: CACDTVVFVLGDTSRDTRQMFF
cdr3_nt: TGTGCCTGTGACACCGTAGTTTTCGTACTGGGGGATACGAGCCGGGACACCCGACAGATGTTTTTC
v_call: TRDV2
clone_size: medium-sized
j_call: TRDJ3
d_call: TRDD3

cdr3_aa: CALGELALPSSWDTRQMFF
cdr3_nt: TGTGCTCTTGGGGAACTAGCTCTCCCCAGCTCCTGGGACACCCGACAGATGTTTTTC
v_call: TRDV1
clone_size: NA
j_call: TRDJ3
d_call: NA

cdr3_aa: CALGELNIPPHWYRPFYTDKLIF
cdr3_nt: TGTGCTCTTGGGGAACTAAATATACCCCCGCACTGGTACCGTCCCTTTTACACCGATAAACTCATCTTT
v_call: TRDV1
clone_size: few
j_call: TRDJ1
d_call: NA

cdr3_aa: CACDSSWGTSSWDTRQMFF
cdr3_nt: TGTGCCTGTGACTCCTCCTGGGGGACTAGCTCCTGGGACACCCGACAGATGTTTTTC
v_call: TRDV2
clone_size: NA
j_call: TRDJ3
d_call: TRDD3

cdr3_aa: CACDTTGGGYASWDTRQMFF
cdr3_nt: TGTGCCTGTGACACCACCGGGGGGGGATACGCCTCCTGGGACACCCGACAGATGTTTTTC
v_call: TRDV2
clone_size: NA
j_call: TRDJ3
d_call: TRDD3

cdr3_aa: CACDTLGDLTAQLFF
cdr3_nt: TGTGCCTGTGACACACTGGGGGATTTGACAGCACAACTCTTCTTT
v_call: TRDV2
clone_size: medium-sized
j_call: TRDJ2
d_call: TRDD3